What follows are 10 T cell receptor beta chains derived from one specimen sequenced in a study of T cells in Graves' hyperthyroidism and ophthalmopathy. Using RNA transcripts as the source, TCR beta CDR3 regions were amplified. HTBI primers drove first-round RT-PCR of the TCR CDR3. From the multiplex PCR reads, TCRdb called clonotypes with MiXCR, one entry per CDR3 protein. The sample shows 700,000 to 850,000 distinct CDR3 sequences, around 40% of them seen only once. Sequencing was carried out using blood. These receptors originate from a middle-aged woman with Graves' hyperthyroidism.

This rearrangement joins TRBV11-3 to TRBJ1-1; perhaps TRBD1 as D (5 bases). Trimming took 6 bases from V and 4 from J, leaving 15 bases between them. CDR3 length equals 14 residues. CDR1 is SGHNT and CDR2 is YENEEA in the germline V gene. DNA for the CDR3: TGTGCCAGCAGGGGGGGGGGGGGGAGCACTGAAGCTTTCTTT. This sequence encodes CASRGGGGSTEAFF.

As regards this clonotype: This clone may be a read error of a much larger clone one base away. CDR3 region: CASIETGGTEAFF. The CDR3 DNA is TGTGCCAGCATTGAAACAGGGGGCACTGAAGCTTTCTTT. The rearrangement uses TRBV6-5 and TRBJ1-1, with 8 positions matching TRBD1. V trimming: 7 bases; J trimming: 4 bases; junction bases outside the gene matches: 5. This CDR3 has 13 amino acids. Germline assignment: CDR1 MNHEY and CDR2 SVGAGI.

This clonotype was recorded at least ten times. This chain joins TRBV19 and TRBJ1-2; 7 bases are a match to TRBD1. CDR1 is LNHDA, CDR2 SQIVND, per germline (reference sequence). The CDR3 is 14 residues long. J gave up 1 base and V 6 bases, and 5 bases lay outside the gene matches. The CDR3 coding sequence is TGTGCCAGTAGCGCACAGGGGAGTAACTATGGCTACACCTTC. Translated: CASSAQGSNYGYTF.

The chain recombines TRBV24-1 with TRBJ2-3; D is possibly TRBD2 (5 bases). The V gene's germline CDR1 is KGHDR and CDR2 SFDVKD. CDR3 length equals 14 residues. Trimming pared 10 bases from V and 0 bases from J, leaving 13 bases between. For the CDR3, the DNA is TGTGCCACTCAGGCGGGTTCGAGCACAGATACGCAGTATTTT. Translation gives CATQAGSSTDTQYF.

About this clonotype: This clone may be a read error of a much larger clone one base away. The rearrangement uses TRBV11-2 and TRBJ2-5; 7 bases agree with TRBD1. The end of the DNA aligns better with TRBJ1-2, so the J call may be wrong. The CDR3 runs 13 residues. From germline, CDR1 is SGHAT and CDR2 FQNNGV. CDR3 in amino acids: CASSLGTDDGYTF. For the CDR3, the DNA is TGTGCCAGCAGCTTGGGGACAGATGACGGCTACACCTTC.

This clonotype was counted a few times. This chain connects TRBV4-1 to TRBJ2-5; a possible D gene is TRBD2 (6 bases). The CDR3 consists of 15 residues. Germline V CDR1 and CDR2: MGHRA, YSYEKL. Trimming removed 0 bases from V and 7 bases from J, with 15 bases in between. The chain's CDR3 is CASSQESRERGTQYF. CDR3 nucleotides: TGCGCCAGCAGCCAAGAATCCCGGGAGCGAGGGACCCAGTACTTC.

This clonotype was seen only a few times. The genes are TRBV6-5 and TRBJ1-6; D gene uncertain. V was cut by 0 bases and J by 8 bases, with 20 bases left in between. Germline assignment: CDR1 MNHEY and CDR2 SVGAGI. The CDR3 is 18 amino acids. The CDR3 DNA follows: TGTGCCAGCAGTTACTCCCCGATTTCCGGGGTGACGGATTCACCCCTCCACTTT. Encoded protein: CASSYSPISGVTDSPLHF.

This clonotype was recorded at least ten times. This chain joins TRBV7-2 and TRBJ1-5, with D tentatively TRBD1 (5 bases). This CDR3 has 14 residues. The V gene's germline CDR1 is SGHTA and CDR2 FQGNSA. The ends were cut back, 5 bases at V and 5 bases at J, with 13 bases in the middle. The CDR3 sequence is CASSLTDRYQPQHF. The CDR3 bases are TGTGCCAGCAGCCTGACCGACAGATATCAGCCCCAGCATTTT. Using reference TRBV7-2 and TRBJ1-5 for the parts outside the CDR3, the full variable domain is GAGVSQSPSNKVTEKGKDVELRCDPISGHTALYWYRQSLGQGLEFLIYFQGNSAPDKSGLPSDRFSAERTGGSVSTLTIQRTQQEDSAVYLCASSLTDRYQPQHFGDGTRLSIL.

Only a few counts were recorded for this clonotype. The chain uses TRBV5-6 and TRBJ1-3, with D hard to call. Germline CDR1 SGHDT, CDR2 YYEEEE. The length of the CDR3 is 14 residues. The ends were cut back, 2 bases at V and 2 bases at J, with 8 bases in the middle. The CDR3 is CASSFYTPGNTIYF. For the CDR3, the DNA is TGTGCCAGCAGCTTTTATACGCCTGGAAACACCATATATTTT.

This clonotype was seen more than once but under ten times. The genes are TRBV5-4 and TRBJ1-3, with D possibly matching TRBD1 (6 bases). This CDR3 region has 15 residues. The V end was cut by 4 bases, the J end by 4 bases, with 15 bases between. CDR1 and CDR2 (germline): SGHNT, YYREEE (reference sequence). The CDR3 protein is CASSPGGGGGNTIYF. Written as DNA, the CDR3 is TGTGCCAGCAGCCCGGGGGGCGGAGGGGGAAACACCATATATTTT.